A single T cell receptor (beta chain) is shown here with its context. PCR was performed a second time for about 7 to 12 cycles using a sample-barcoded 5' primer and a J-beta primer mix. TCRdb called the 5' RACE reads again in MiXCR, with one record for every CDR3 protein. The table lists around 800,000 distinct CDR3 sequences, around 45% of them singletons. The sample is drawn from a study of blood T cells in healthy people across ages. V was clipped by 8 bases and J by 4 bases; unmatched bases: 5. This CDR3 is built from 13 residues. Germline V gene sequence: CDR1 SGHDN, CDR2 FVKESK. The clonotype comes from a man older than 75 in good health. Material for sequencing was blood. The J gene is TRBJ2-3, the V gene TRBV14; TRBD2 agrees at 8 bases. The CDR3 DNA follows: TGTGCCAGCTGCCGACTAGCGTCAGATACGCAGTATTTT. This translates into CASCRLASDTQYF. Full variable domain (missing parts from reference TRBV14 and TRBJ2-3): EAGVTQFPSHSVIEKGQTVTLRCDPISGHDNLYWYRRVMGKEIKFLLHFVKESKQDESGMPNNRFLAERTGGTYSTLKVQPAELEDSGVYFCASCRLASDTQYFGPGTRLTVL.